One and the same sample provided the 23 T cell receptor beta chains below, sequenced in a study of T cells after yellow fever vaccination. TCRdb passed the 5' RACE reads through MiXCR, listing each CDR3 protein once. This table has hundreds of thousands of distinct CDR3 sequences, approximately 3.9% appearing once. The sample consisted of PBMCs, taken on the day of the yellow fever booster vaccination. All receptors come from a man aged 18 to 30 who received the YFV17D yellow fever vaccine.

The J gene is TRBJ1-5, the V gene TRBV5-6, with 9 bases lining up with TRBD1. This CDR3 is built from 15 residues. V lost 2 bases and J lost 4; bases outside the gene matches: 4. Per germline, CDR1 SGHDT and CDR2 YYEEEE. CDR3 nucleotides: TGTGCCAGCAGCTTCCTTGGGACAGGGAATCAGCCCCAGCATTTT. This gives the protein CASSFLGTGNQPQHF.

This clonotype has only a few counts. V usage is TRBV10-3 and J usage is TRBJ1-5; 7 bases fit TRBD1. J lost 0 bases, V lost 10 bases, and 15 bases had no gene match. The germline gives CDR1 ENHRY, CDR2 SYGVKD. This CDR3 has 17 residues. CDR3 loop: CATSHGQALNSNQPQHF. The CDR3, as DNA: TGTGCCACGTCACACGGACAGGCGCTTAATAGCAATCAGCCCCAGCATTTT.

This clonotype was seen at least ten times. The genes are TRBV28 and TRBJ1-1; D ambiguous. V shed 5 bases and J shed 1 base, with 8 bases lying between them. CDR1 and CDR2 (germline): MDHEN, SYDVKM. The CDR3 runs 13 residues. The CDR3 region is CASSISKNTEAFF. For the CDR3, the DNA is TGTGCCAGCAGTATTTCTAAGAACACTGAAGCTTTCTTT.

This sequence joins TRBV5-4 and TRBJ2-3; D might be TRBD1 (6 bases). The CDR3 is 16 residues long. The V gene's germline CDR1 is SGHNT and CDR2 YYREEE (reference sequence). V was clipped by 3 bases and J by 5 bases, with 19 bases between them. The CDR3 region is CASSSPPGADGDTQYF. Here the CDR3 DNA reads TGTGCCAGCAGCTCCCCGCCAGGGGCGGATGGAGATACGCAGTATTTT.

The table lists this clonotype with many counts. This sequence joins TRBV27 and TRBJ2-5; D gene unclear. The CDR3 consists of 13 residues. Trimming took 3 bases from V and 4 from J, leaving 9 bases between them. Germline V CDR1 and CDR2: MNHEY, SMNVEV (reference sequence). CDR3 sequence (DNA): TGTGCCAGCAGTTTTATGGTTGGAGAGACCCAGTACTTC. This translates into CASSFMVGETQYF.

This clonotype came up many times. V and J are TRBV19 and TRBJ2-2; D unclear. V dropped 5 bases and J dropped 3 bases, with 10 bases sitting between them. Germline lookup yields CDR1 LNHDA and CDR2 SQIVND (reference sequence). CDR3 length equals 14 residues. CDR3 bases: TGTGCCAGTAGTTCCTCACCTGACACCGGGGAGCTGTTTTTT. This translates into CASSSSPDTGELFF. The full variable domain, rest sourced from reference TRBV19 and TRBJ2-2, is DGGITQSPKYLFRKEGQNVTLSCEQNLNHDAMYWYRQDPGQGLRLIYYSQIVNDFQKGDIAEGYSVSREKKESFPLTVTSAQKNPTAFYLCASSSSPDTGELFFGEGSRLTVL.

The V call is TRBV5-5, the J call TRBJ1-1; the D gene is possibly TRBD1 (6 bases). The V gene's germline CDR1 is SGHKS and CDR2 YYEKEE (reference sequence). The V end lost 4 bases, the J end lost 8 bases, and 15 bases lay between the germline ends. The CDR3 runs to 13 residues. In DNA form, the CDR3 reads TGTGCCAGCAGCGCTACTGTGGGGGCAGAAGCTTTCTTT. It encodes CASSATVGAEAFF. Full variable domain (outside the CDR3, taken from reference TRBV5-5 and TRBJ1-1): DAGVTQSPTHLIKTRGQQVTLRCSPISGHKSVSWYQQVLGQGPQFIFQYYEKEERGRGNFPDRFSARQFPNYSSELNVNALLLGDSALYLCASSATVGAEAFFGQGTRLTVV.

This clonotype was found many times. This CDR3 reads CASSRDAISYEQYV. In nucleotides, the CDR3 is TGCGCCAGCAGCCGGGACGCCATCTCCTACGAGCAGTACGTC. The genes are TRBV5-1 and TRBJ2-7; either TRBD1 or TRBD2 may supply D (5 bases each). V shed 4 bases and J shed 0 bases, with 11 bases lying between them. This CDR3 is 14 amino acids long. Germline V gene lookup returns CDR1 SGHRS and CDR2 YFSETQ.

This clonotype was seen ten or more times. The chain links TRBV29-1 to TRBJ2-1, with 9 nucleotides matching TRBD1. The germline V gene has CDR1 SQVTM and CDR2 ANQGSEA. The junction had 15 bases not matched to a gene; V was cut back by 7 bases and J by 2 bases. The CDR3 consists of 17 residues. The DNA for the CDR3 is TGCAGCGACTCGATCGCACAGGGGGCGGTCACCTACAATGAGCAGTTCTTC. This sequence encodes CSDSIAQGAVTYNEQFF.

This clonotype occurred a few times. This sequence joins TRBV10-3 and TRBJ2-2, with D tentatively TRBD1 (6 bases). Trimming took 3 bases from V and 7 from J, leaving 12 bases between them. Germline-derived CDR1 and CDR2 are ENHRY and SYGVKD. The CDR3 is made up of 14 amino acids. DNA for the CDR3: TGTGCCATCAGTGATAACAGGGCGAGCGGGGAGCTGTTTTTT. Its protein is CAISDNRASGELFF.

This chain links TRBV6-5 with TRBJ2-7; D may be TRBD1 (6 bases). Trimming took 0 bases from V and 7 from J, leaving 10 bases between them. In germline, CDR1 is MNHEY, CDR2 SVGAGI. There are 13 residues in the CDR3. The CDR3 spells CASSYSSQGEQYF. Written as DNA, the CDR3 is TGTGCCAGCAGTTACTCTTCCCAGGGGGAGCAGTACTTC.

This clonotype was detected ten times or more. The chain links TRBV29-1 to TRBJ1-5; maybe TRBD1 (6 bases). This CDR3 contains 13 residues. Germline CDR1 is SQVTM and CDR2 is ANQGSEA. V shed 4 bases and J shed 3 bases, with 10 bases lying between them. The CDR3: CSVGNRVNQPQHF. As DNA, the CDR3 is TGCAGCGTTGGAAACAGGGTCAATCAGCCCCAGCATTTT.

Many counts were recorded for this clonotype. This chain joins TRBV4-3 and TRBJ2-3; tentatively, D is TRBD1 or TRBD2 (5 bases each). The CDR3 loop spans 17 amino acids. V was pared by 2 bases and J by 6 bases, with 21 bases between. Germline V gene lookup returns CDR1 LGHNA and CDR2 YSLEER. Here the CDR3 reads CASSQSGAWGRGDTQYF. CDR3 nucleotides: TGCGCCAGCAGCCAATCCGGAGCCTGGGGCCGAGGGGATACGCAGTATTTT.

The table lists this clonotype with many counts. The chain links TRBV10-3 to TRBJ2-1; 10 bases agree with TRBD2. CDR1 is ENHRY, CDR2 SYGVKD, per germline. This CDR3 is 14 amino acids long. V gave up 4 bases and J gave up 6 bases; unmatched junction bases: 3. The CDR3: CAISVSGGGNEQFF. The CDR3 region has the DNA TGTGCCATCAGTGTGAGCGGGGGGGGCAATGAGCAGTTCTTC.

The gene calls are TRBV7-2 and TRBJ1-6; 7 bases agree with TRBD1. CDR1 and CDR2 (germline): SGHTA, FQGNSA. V lost 5 bases, J lost 5 bases, and 9 bases stayed unmatched. The CDR3 length is 16 residues. The CDR3 protein is CASSPTTGAHNSPLHF. The CDR3 nucleotides read TGTGCCAGCAGCCCGACTACAGGGGCCCATAATTCACCCCTCCACTTT. Combining the CDR3 with reference TRBV7-2 and TRBJ1-6 gives the whole variable domain GAGVSQSPSNKVTEKGKDVELRCDPISGHTALYWYRQSLGQGLEFLIYFQGNSAPDKSGLPSDRFSAERTGGSVSTLTIQRTQQEDSAVYLCASSPTTGAHNSPLHFGNGTRLTVT.

This clonotype was seen many times. V gene TRBV7-9 combines with J gene TRBJ2-4; D is possibly TRBD2 (6 bases). The V gene's germline CDR1 is SEHNR and CDR2 FQNEAQ (reference sequence). The CDR3 covers 15 residues. Deletions cut 0 bases from V and 3 bases from J, with 9 bases between. The CDR3 DNA reads as TGTGCCAGCAGCTTAGCTTCGGGGGACAAAAACATTCAGTACTTC. Translating gives CASSLASGDKNIQYF.

The chain employs TRBV10-3 and TRBJ1-4; D is undetermined. This CDR3 is 14 amino acids long. Trimming removed 3 bases at V and 3 bases at J, with 8 bases between. Looked up from germline, CDR1 is ENHRY and CDR2 is SYGVKD. CDR3 sequence reads: CAISDWAANEKLFF. The CDR3 DNA follows: TGTGCCATCAGTGATTGGGCAGCTAATGAAAAACTGTTTTTT.

This clonotype showed up just a few times. The chain links TRBV7-8 to TRBJ2-7; D uncertain. Trimming took 5 bases from V and 0 from J, leaving 8 bases between them. CDR3 size: 13 residues. Germline V gives CDR1 SGHVS, CDR2 FQNEAQ. CDR3 sequence (DNA): TGTGCCAGCAGCGTAGACCTCTCCTACGAGCAGTACTTC. Translating gives CASSVDLSYEQYF.

This clonotype has a count of ten or more. V gene TRBV5-1 combines with J gene TRBJ2-5; D is perhaps TRBD1 or TRBD2 (5 bases each). CDR3 length: 15 residues. V lost 4 bases and J lost 0, with 13 bases in between. The V gene's germline CDR1 is SGHRS and CDR2 YFSETQ. For the CDR3, the DNA is TGCGCCAGCAGCCTGGGACGGATGTACCAAGAGACCCAGTACTTC. Protein product: CASSLGRMYQETQYF.

This clonotype was recorded many times. The rearrangement links TRBV5-1 to TRBJ1-4, with D maybe TRBD1 (6 bases). CDR1 and CDR2 from the germline V gene are SGHRS and YFSETQ. CDR3 length equals 18 residues. V lost 1 base, J lost 4 bases, and 20 bases lay in between. CDR3 DNA: TGCGCCAGCAGCTTGCGGCCATCATCCGGACAGTTTAATGAAAAACTGTTTTTT. Its translation is CASSLRPSSGQFNEKLFF.

This clonotype was observed a handful of times. The chain links TRBV13 to TRBJ1-2; D call uncertain. Germline V lookup: CDR1 PRHDT, CDR2 FYEKMQ (reference sequence). V was cut by 2 bases and J by 5 bases, with 9 bases left in between. CDR3 size: 13 residues. The CDR3 spells CASSLNGQYGYTF. The DNA of the CDR3 is TGTGCCAGCAGCTTAAATGGCCAATATGGCTACACCTTC.

V gene TRBV4-2 combines with J gene TRBJ2-5; 12 bases agree with TRBD2. Germline V gene lookup returns CDR1 LGHNA and CDR2 YNFKEQ. The CDR3 loop spans 18 amino acids. V shed 5 bases and J 0 bases; nucleotides not matched to a gene: 10. CDR3 region: CASSIRTSGKAYQETQYF. The DNA for the CDR3 is TGTGCCAGCAGCATCAGGACTAGCGGGAAGGCGTACCAAGAGACCCAGTACTTC.

This clonotype was found many times. This sequence joins TRBV5-5 and TRBJ2-7; D may be TRBD1 (6 bases). Per germline, CDR1 SGHKS and CDR2 YYEKEE (reference sequence). This CDR3 spans 14 amino acids. The V gene lost 4 bases and the J gene lost 2 bases, with 13 bases spanning the gap. CDR3 in amino acids: CASSAAQGTYEQYV. Written as DNA, the CDR3 is TGTGCCAGCAGCGCCGCCCAGGGGACCTACGAGCAGTACGTC.